The rows below give T cell receptor beta chains drawn from one sample of a study of patients and donors after allogeneic stem cell transplantation. TCRdb independently ran MiXCR on the RT-PCR reads; one entry per CDR3 protein. The sample shows roughly 180,000 distinct CDR3 sequences, roughly two fifths of them seen only once. Material: blood, either unsorted or a sorted T cell fraction (not recorded which). These receptor sequences come from a human donor who was either an allogeneic HSCT recipient or a stem cell or donor lymphocyte infusion donor (not recorded which). It is not recorded whose cells these are; they may come from a transplant donor. CDR3s include the opening cysteine and the closing phenylalanine or tryptophan. The order of the fields is clone size, J gene, D gene, V gene, CDR3 DNA, CDR3 protein. A D gene is named only where the DNA matches it firmly. Clone size is stated in some rows and not others, as once, few, many or a class when expanded.

>.|TRBJ2-3|TRBD2|TRBV15
TGTGCCACCAGCAGAGCCCGGACTAGCGGAAGAGATACGCAGTATTTT
CATSRARTSGRDTQYF
>few|TRBJ2-7|TRBD1|TRBV5-1
TGCGCCAGCAGCGAAACCGGGACAGGGGCCTACGAGCAGTACTTC
CASSETGTGAYEQYF
>.|TRBJ2-5|.|TRBV7-3
TGTGCCAGCAGCTTAGGTCAGGGGCTTGCGACCCAGTACTTC
CASSLGQGLATQYF
>.|TRBJ1-6|TRBD1|TRBV6-6
TGTGCCAGCAGACCCTCCGGGACAGATAATTCACCCCTCCACTTT
CASRPSGTDNSPLHF
>few|TRBJ1-1|.|TRBV15
TGTGCCACCAGCAGAGTGCGGTGGGAGGCTGAAGCTTTCTTT
CATSRVRWEAEAFF
>many|TRBJ1-5|.|TRBV4-3
TGCGCCAGCAGCCAAGTGGTGGGGGGAAATAGCAATCAGCCCCAGCATTTT
CASSQVVGGNSNQPQHF
>.|TRBJ2-3|.|TRBV29-1
TGCAGCGTTGACACGGGCACAGATACGCAGTATTTC
CSVDTGTDTQYF
>.|TRBJ2-1|TRBD2|TRBV5-1
TGCGCCAGCAGCACCGGGGTAGCGGGGTGGGGTGAGCAGTTCTTC
CASSTGVAGWGEQFF
>.|TRBJ1-2|TRBD1|TRBV7-8
TGTGCCAGCAGCCCATCCGACAGGGGTAGAAACTATGGCTACACCTTC
CASSPSDRGRNYGYTF
>few|TRBJ1-5|.|TRBV5-1
TGCGCCAGCAGCTTGGCCGGGGAGGGCTACCAGCCCCAGCATTTT
CASSLAGEGYQPQHF
>.|TRBJ2-1|TRBD2|TRBV7-9
TGTGTCAGCAGCTTAGAACTAGCGGGAGTGGATGAGCAGTTCTTC
CVSSLELAGVDEQFF
>few|TRBJ2-2|TRBD2|TRBV29-1
TGCAGCGTTGCCCTCGGCGGGAGAGGGATCGGGGAGCTGTTTTTT
CSVALGGRGIGELFF
>many|TRBJ1-5|TRBD1|TRBV5-1
TGCGCCAGCAGCTTTGAGACAGGGGCTGAAAGCAATCAGCCCCAGCATTTT
CASSFETGAESNQPQHF
>.|TRBJ2-3|.|TRBV5-1
TGCGCCAGCAGCTCCCGGGGAGCGACCACAGATACGCAGTATTTT
CASSSRGATTDTQYF
>many|TRBJ1-6|.|TRBV9
TGTGCCAGCAGCGGGAATTCACCCCTCCACTTT
CASSGNSPLHF
>.|TRBJ2-1|TRBD2|TRBV6-2/TRBV6-3
TGTGCCAGCAGTCGTCTAGCGGGGCGCTCCTACAATGAGCAGTTCTTC
CASSRLAGRSYNEQFF
>.|TRBJ2-7|.|TRBV2
TGTGCCAGCACCGGGGACACCTCCTACGAGCAGTACTTC
CASTGDTSYEQYF
>few|TRBJ2-6|.|TRBV30
TGTGCCTGGAGTGTACGGATAGGGCGGGCTGGGGCCAACGTCCTGACTTTC
CAWSVRIGRAGANVLTF
>.|TRBJ1-4|.|TRBV3-1
TGTGCCAGCAGCCGGGACATCGCAGCAACTAATGAAAAACTGTTTTTT
CASSRDIAATNEKLFF
>.|TRBJ2-5|.|TRBV28
TGTGCCAGCAGTTCCCCGACTAGGGGAGAGACCCAGTACTTC
CASSSPTRGETQYF
>.|TRBJ2-7|.|TRBV7-6
TGTGCCAGCAGCCCGGACTCGGGGCCAAGCTCCTACGAGCAGTACTTC
CASSPDSGPSSYEQYF
>few|TRBJ1-5|.|TRBV4-1
TGCGCCAGCAGCCGGATCTCCTTAGGCCGTCTCAATCAGCCCCAGCATTTT
CASSRISLGRLNQPQHF
>.|TRBJ2-2|TRBD2|TRBV12-3/TRBV12-4
TGTGCCAGCAGTTCTCGGCTAGCGGGGTACACCGGGGAGCTGTTTTTT
CASSSRLAGYTGELFF
>.|TRBJ2-7|.|TRBV6-2/TRBV6-3
TGTGCCAGCAGTTGGGGGACGGACTACGAGCAGTACTTC
CASSWGTDYEQYF
>few|TRBJ1-2|.|TRBV29-1
TGCAGCGTTGAAGATCCAGGGTACTATGGCTACACCTTC
CSVEDPGYYGYTF